This T cell receptor (beta chain) appears in the sequencing data of a study of cytomegalovirus exposure and HLA in healthy donors. Study as a whole: Of some 400 genotyped donors, 80% to 85% grouped in the Caucasian-associated ancestry cluster. General study findings and limits: Later work showed greater clonal expansion in HLA-associated TCR beta chains than in equally common others.

This clone was counted a few times. Its antigen is currently unknown. The primer mix had 60 Vbeta and 13 Jbeta primers. TCRdb's copy holds only in-frame clones and misses some; the assay was immunoSEQ multiplex PCR. The profile shows roughly 180,000 clones, about three quarters of them singletons. Looked up from germline, CDR1 is SEHNR and CDR2 is FQNEAQ (reference sequence). Trimming cost V 6 bases and J 7 bases, with 10 bases left between them. The CDR3 length is 13 residues. The chain carries TRBV7-9 and TRBJ1-6; D is perhaps TRBD1 (6 bases). The clonotype originates from a female donor in good health and CMV-seronegative. The sequenced material came from PBMCs. CDR3 region: CASSGQRNSPLHF. The CDR3 DNA sequence: TGTGCCAGCAGTGGACAGAGGAATTCACCCCTCCACTTT.